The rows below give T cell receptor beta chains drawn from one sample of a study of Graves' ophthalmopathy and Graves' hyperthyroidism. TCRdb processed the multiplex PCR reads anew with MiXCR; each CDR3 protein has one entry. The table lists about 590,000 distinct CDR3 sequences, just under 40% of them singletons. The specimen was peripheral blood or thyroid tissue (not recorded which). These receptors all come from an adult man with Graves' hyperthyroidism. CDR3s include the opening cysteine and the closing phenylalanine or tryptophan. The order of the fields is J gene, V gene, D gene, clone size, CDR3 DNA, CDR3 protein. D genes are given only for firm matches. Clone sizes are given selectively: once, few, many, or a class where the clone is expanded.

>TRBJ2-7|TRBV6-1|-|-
TGTGCCGCCATGACAACAGGGAGCTCCTACGAGCAGTACTTC
CAAMTTGSSYEQYF
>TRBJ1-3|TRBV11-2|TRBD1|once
TGTGCCAGCAGCTTAGTCCAGGGGACAGTCTCTGGAAACACCATATATTTT
CASSLVQGTVSGNTIYF
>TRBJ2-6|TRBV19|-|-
TGTGCCAGTAGTATCTTAGGGGCGCAATCCTTCGGGGCCAACGTCCTGACTTTC
CASSILGAQSFGANVLTF
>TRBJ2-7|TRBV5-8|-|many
TGTGCCAGCAGCTTCCAGGGTGGAGGCTACGAGCAGTACTTC
CASSFQGGGYEQYF
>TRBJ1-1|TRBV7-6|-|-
TGTGCCAGCAGCCCATACCAGGGAGGACGGTCTGAAGCTTTCTTT
CASSPYQGGRSEAFF
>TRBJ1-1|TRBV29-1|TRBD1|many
TGCAGCGTCGCTTACAGGGGCCTGAACACTGAAGCTTTCTTT
CSVAYRGLNTEAFF
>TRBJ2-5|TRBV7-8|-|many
TGTGCCAGCAGCCAACCGGACAGACAAGAGACCCAGTACTTC
CASSQPDRQETQYF
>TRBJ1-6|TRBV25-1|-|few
TGTGCCAGCAGTCCCGGACAATCACCCCTCCACTTT
CASSPGQSPLHF
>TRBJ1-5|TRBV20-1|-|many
TGCAGTGTCCAGGAGAGCAATCAGCCCCAGCATTTT
CSVQESNQPQHF
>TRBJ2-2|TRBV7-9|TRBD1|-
TGTGCCAGCAGCCCCACCGGGACAGGGGCCACCGGGGAGCTGTTTTTT
CASSPTGTGATGELFF
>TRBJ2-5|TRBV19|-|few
TGTGCCAGTAGTACCGCCGGGACAAAAGAGACCCAGTACTTC
CASSTAGTKETQYF
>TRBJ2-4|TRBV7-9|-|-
TGTGCCAGCAGCTTAGAAGTCACTTCGCCCATGAAGTACTTC
CASSLEVTSPMKYF
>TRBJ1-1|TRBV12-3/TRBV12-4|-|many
TGTGCCAGCAGTCCAGACAACCGCGGGACTGAAGCTTTCTTT
CASSPDNRGTEAFF
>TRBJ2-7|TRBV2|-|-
TGTGCCAGCAGTGAACGGCAGGGATGGGCCGAGCAGTACTTC
CASSERQGWAEQYF